Listed below are T cell receptor beta chains from one sample, sequenced in a study of T cells in Graves' hyperthyroidism and ophthalmopathy. TCRdb re-analysed the multiplex PCR reads in MiXCR, keeping a single row per CDR3 protein. The sample has more than 500,000 distinct CDR3 sequences; about a sixth are singletons. Sequencing was performed on blood. The receptor set was obtained from a woman between 25 and 40 years old with Graves' hyperthyroidism. Both conserved end residues are part of each CDR3. A D gene is named only where the DNA matches it firmly. Clone size is given for some rows only: seen once, a few or many times, or a class if the clone is expanded.

CDR3	DNA	size	V	J	D
CSATPGLADYEQYF	TGCAGTGCTACACCGGGACTAGCGGACTACGAGCAGTACTTC	many	TRBV20-1	TRBJ2-7	TRBD2
CASRPHEIPDRVELEQYF	TGTGCCAGCAGGCCTCACGAAATCCCGGACAGGGTCGAACTCGAGCAGTACTTC	NA	TRBV5-5	TRBJ2-7	TRBD1
CASRSRGPYEQYF	TGTGCCAGCAGATCCAGGGGTCCCTACGAGCAGTACTTC	many	TRBV27	TRBJ2-7	NA
CASGLVPLTDRAKSPLHF	TGTGCTAGTGGTTTGGTACCCTTAACGGACAGGGCAAAATCACCCCTCCACTTT	few	TRBV12-5	TRBJ1-6	TRBD1
CASSFDAGFSYEQYF	TGTGCCAGCAGTTTCGACGCAGGATTCTCCTACGAGCAGTACTTC	many	TRBV7-2	TRBJ2-7	NA
CASSHEVSGRFYNEQFF	TGTGCCAGCAGCCACGAAGTCAGCGGGAGGTTCTACAATGAGCAGTTCTTC	many	TRBV3-1	TRBJ2-1	TRBD2
CASSQEVLSYEQYF	TGTGCCAGCAGCCAAGAGGTCCTATCCTACGAGCAGTACTTC	NA	TRBV3-1	TRBJ2-7	NA
CASSFGGQGYTF	TGCGCCAGCAGCTTCGGGGGTCAAGGCTACACCTTC	few	TRBV5-1	TRBJ1-2	NA
CASRSVLGETEAFF	TGTGCCAGCAGATCCGTACTGGGGGAAACTGAAGCTTTCTTT	few	TRBV5-8	TRBJ1-1	NA
CSVGQGWSGYTF	TGCAGTGTGGGACAGGGCTGGTCTGGCTACACCTTC	many	TRBV20-1	TRBJ1-2	TRBD1
CASSEGQGYYDAYNEQFF	TGCGCCAGCAGTGAGGGTCAGGGGTATTACGACGCCTACAATGAGCAGTTCTTC	NA	TRBV10-2	TRBJ2-1	NA
CASSPPATGSEAFF	TGTGCCAGCTCACCACCGGCGACAGGCTCTGAAGCTTTCTTT	NA	TRBV18	TRBJ1-1	NA
CASSLDLWDTQYF	TGTGCCAGCAGCTTGGATTTGTGGGATACGCAGTATTTT	many	TRBV5-4	TRBJ2-3	NA
CASSLRDRALEQFF	TGTGCCAGCAGCTTGAGGGACAGGGCTCTTGAGCAGTTCTTC	many	TRBV11-2	TRBJ2-1	TRBD1
CASRTTGVNSPLHF	TGTGCCAGCAGAACGACAGGGGTAAATTCACCCCTCCACTTT	few	TRBV7-2	TRBJ1-6	TRBD1
CSARVKGAPSYNEQFF	TGCAGTGCTAGGGTTAAGGGGGCGCCTTCCTACAATGAGCAGTTCTTC	NA	TRBV20-1	TRBJ2-1	TRBD1
CSVTRGRFAGELFF	TGCAGCGTCACGAGGGGGCGGTTTGCCGGGGAGCTGTTTTTT	NA	TRBV29-1	TRBJ2-2	TRBD1
CAISESREVVEQYF	TGTGCCATCAGTGAGTCGCGGGAGGTGGTAGAGCAGTACTTC	many	TRBV10-3	TRBJ2-7	TRBD2
CASSPHSSANTGELFF	TGTGCCAGCAGTCCCCACTCGAGTGCGAACACCGGGGAGCTGTTTTTT	many	TRBV28	TRBJ2-2	NA
CATSTGRDTQETQYF	TGTGCCACCAGCACCGGACGGGACACCCAAGAGACCCAGTACTTC	few	TRBV24-1	TRBJ2-5	NA
CASSLFPAGVRETQYF	TGTGCCAGCAGCTTATTTCCAGCGGGAGTTAGGGAGACCCAGTACTTC	NA	TRBV7-2	TRBJ2-5	TRBD2
CASSTLDRGLETQYF	TGTGCCAGCAGTACTCTGGACAGGGGGCTGGAGACCCAGTACTTC	many	TRBV12-3/TRBV12-4	TRBJ2-5	TRBD1
CASSYLWGASSYNEQFF	TGTGCCAGCAGTTACCTCTGGGGAGCGAGCTCCTACAATGAGCAGTTCTTC	many	TRBV6-1	TRBJ2-1	NA
CSARDQTSGETQYF	TGCAGTGCTAGAGATCAGACTAGCGGGGAGACCCAGTACTTC	many	TRBV20-1	TRBJ2-5	TRBD2
CSASDRFSPEQYF	TGCAGTGCTAGCGACAGATTCAGCCCCGAGCAGTACTTC	many	TRBV20-1	TRBJ2-7	NA
CAWSSRTSSYNSPLHF	TGTGCCTGGAGTTCGCGGACGAGCTCCTATAATTCACCCCTCCACTTT	NA	TRBV30	TRBJ1-6	NA
CASSPGTGMNTEAFF	TGTGCCAGCAGCCCGGGGACGGGCATGAACACTGAAGCTTTCTTT	many	TRBV11-1	TRBJ1-1	NA
CASSFSTGQGSYEQYF	TGTGCCAGCAGTTTCAGCACGGGACAGGGATCCTACGAGCAGTACTTC	many	TRBV28	TRBJ2-7	TRBD1
CASSLGIEGNTIYF	TGTGCCAGCAGCTTGGGGATAGAGGGGAACACCATATATTTT	few	TRBV7-2	TRBJ1-3	NA
CSVDESAYGYTF	TGCAGCGTTGATGAGTCGGCTTATGGCTACACCTTC	many	TRBV29-1	TRBJ1-2	NA
CASMLRRGRPGYTF	TGTGCCAGCATGCTTCGGCGGGGCAGACCTGGCTACACCTTC	NA	TRBV5-6	TRBJ1-2	NA
CASSLAAGLNYGYTF	TGTGCCAGCAGCTTAGCCGCTGGACTGAACTATGGCTACACCTTC	NA	TRBV5-8	TRBJ1-2	NA
CSARGQVSDEAFF	TGCAGTGCTAGAGGACAGGTCTCCGACGAAGCTTTCTTT	NA	TRBV20-1	TRBJ1-1	NA
CASRDGGRTEAFF	TGTGCCAGCAGGGATGGAGGTAGGACTGAAGCTTTCTTT	NA	TRBV25-1	TRBJ1-1	NA
CASWTRTGTRGSYNEQFF	TGTGCCAGCTGGACCCGGACTGGAACTAGGGGTTCCTACAATGAGCAGTTCTTC	NA	TRBV28	TRBJ2-1	NA
CASGQEGARLGLHNEQFF	TGTGCCAGCGGACAAGAGGGGGCGAGACTAGGTTTACACAATGAGCAGTTCTTC	many	TRBV27	TRBJ2-1	NA
CASSHDGQYEQYF	TGCGCCAGCAGCCATGATGGACAGTACGAGCAGTACTTC	few	TRBV4-1	TRBJ2-7	NA
CASSLSTGGINEQFF	TGTGCCAGCAGCTTAAGCACAGGGGGTATCAATGAGCAGTTCTTC	many	TRBV7-2	TRBJ2-1	TRBD1
CASSLEPRYQPQHF	TGTGCCAGCAGCTTAGAGCCGAGGTATCAGCCCCAGCATTTT	NA	TRBV11-2	TRBJ1-5	NA
CASSSTGVEETQYF	TGTGCCAGCAGCTCGACAGGGGTGGAAGAGACCCAGTACTTC	many	TRBV7-2	TRBJ2-5	TRBD1
CSARTGGPGSPLHF	TGCAGTGCTAGGACAGGGGGGCCGGGCTCACCCCTCCACTTT	NA	TRBV20-1	TRBJ1-6	TRBD1
CASSLRLADTDTRYF	TGTGCCAGCAGCCTTCGGCTAGCGGACACAGATACGCGGTATTTT	NA	TRBV14	TRBJ2-3	TRBD2
CASSPRALFYGYTF	TGTGCCAGCAGTCCCAGGGCCCTCTTCTATGGCTACACCTTC	NA	TRBV12-3/TRBV12-4	TRBJ1-2	NA
CASSRTWGYNEQFF	TGTGCCAGCAGCCGTACTTGGGGCTACAATGAGCAGTTCTTC	many	TRBV27	TRBJ2-1	NA
CASSEGQLRNQPQHF	TGTGCCAGCAGTGAAGGGCAGCTACGGAATCAGCCCCAGCATTTT	many	TRBV6-1	TRBJ1-5	NA
CASSYSGGHQETQYF	TGTGCCAGCAGTTACTCAGGAGGGCACCAAGAGACCCAGTACTTC	NA	TRBV6-6	TRBJ2-5	NA
CASRGLAGGSNTGELFF	TGTGCCAGCAGGGGACTAGCGGGAGGCTCGAACACCGGGGAGCTGTTTTTT	many	TRBV28	TRBJ2-2	TRBD2
CASSLLTSGRIGETQYF	TGTGCCAGCAGTTTATTGACTAGCGGGAGGATCGGGGAGACCCAGTACTTC	many	TRBV28	TRBJ2-5	TRBD2
CASSQVLGQGIYEQYF	TGCGCCAGCAGCCAAGTCCTCGGACAGGGGATTTACGAGCAGTACTTC	few	TRBV4-3	TRBJ2-7	TRBD1
CAWSGGDVTYEQYF	TGTGCCTGGAGTGGAGGCGACGTAACCTACGAGCAGTACTTC	few	TRBV30	TRBJ2-7	NA
CSVEHRTGGGYTF	TGCAGCGTTGAACACCGGACAGGCGGGGGCTACACCTTC	many	TRBV29-1	TRBJ1-2	TRBD1
CASRSGRSLNDEKLFF	TGTGCCAGCAGGTCTGGACGGTCCTTGAACGATGAAAAACTGTTTTTT	NA	TRBV11-2	TRBJ1-4	NA
CSVRRGGRGNEQFF	TGCAGCGTGAGGAGGGGGGGGCGCGGAAATGAGCAGTTCTTC	NA	TRBV29-1	TRBJ2-1	NA